This T cell receptor (beta chain) was obtained from a study of cytomegalovirus exposure and HLA in healthy donors. Whole-study findings and limits: The classifier reportedly diagnosed cytomegalovirus status with high sensitivity and specificity.

This clone was counted a few times. Its antigen remains unknown. This CDR3 contains 15 residues. V shed 2 bases, J shed 6 bases, and the junction held 8 bases outside the gene matches. Germline lookup yields CDR1 SQVTM and CDR2 ANQGSEA. PCR was performed using 60 Vbeta and 13 Jbeta primers. The assay was immunoSEQ multiplex PCR, and TCRdb's table has in-frame clones only and misses some. The data show 150,000 to 200,000 clones, about 80% seen once. The sequence derives from a woman in her forties or fifties in good health and CMV-seronegative. The V gene is TRBV29-1, the J gene TRBJ1-2, with 11 bases lining up with TRBD1. Material for sequencing was PBMCs. In nucleotides, the CDR3 is TGCAGCGTTGAATTCGGTCCGGACAGGGGGCATGGCTACACCTTC. Its protein is CSVEFGPDRGHGYTF.